This T cell receptor beta chain was sequenced for a study of vaccination and CD4 T cells after COVID-19. Study at large: Cells were stimulated with overlapping spike peptides from SARS-CoV-2, HCoV-NL63, HCoV-OC43 and HCoV-229E.

This CDR3 has 16 residues. Trimming shortened V by 0 bases and J by 9 bases, and 20 bases separated the two germline ends. The germline CDR1 and CDR2 sequences are LNHNV and YYDKDF (reference sequence). Regarding treatment: 10-day PBMC culture with coronavirus spike peptide pools or control peptides (ViraFEST assay). These CD4+ T cells came from roughly 10-day cultures by negative selection. The assay that was used to sequence DNA from cultured CD4+ T cells was the Oncomine TCR Beta short-read assay. Once CD4+ T cells had been cultured, genomic DNA was extracted from them. TCRdb re-called the PCR reads through MiXCR, storing one row per CDR3 protein. The sample carries over 10,000 distinct CDR3 sequences, over 55% recorded once. On this clonotype: Its antigen is undetermined.

Material: CD4+ T cells from blood, cultured in vitro. This TCR derives from a human donor who had recovered from COVID-19. The chain uses TRBV15 and TRBJ2-5; the D gene is possibly TRBD1 (6 bases). CDR3 nucleotide sequence: TGTGCCACCAGCAGAGATTTGGGGGCCGACGGTCAACCCCAGTACTTC. Amino acids: CATSRDLGADGQPQYF.